The entry below describes one TCR beta chain. Its target is unknown. A single base separates this from a much larger clone, so it may be a read error. There are 13 residues in the CDR3. V lost 8 bases, J lost 12 bases, and 23 bases lay in between. These data are taken from a study of blood T cells in healthy people across ages. The study, taken as a whole, reports: Among T cells, TCR beta diversity per million cells dropped roughly linearly as age rose.

There were healthy Caucasian individuals from Russia, aged about 6 to 95, serving as donors. Researchers report isolating at least 7 million PBMCs per sample. No fewer than 5.5 micrograms of total RNA were isolated from every sample. Through a sample-barcoded 5' primer and a J-beta primer mix, a second PCR was run for roughly 7 to 12 cycles. TCRdb recomputed calls from the 5' RACE reads with MiXCR, one row per CDR3 protein. The sample carries 790,000 or so distinct CDR3 sequences, about 46% recorded once. Sequenced material: blood. This TCR came from a man at least 80 years old in good health. This rearrangement joins TRBV12-3 or TRBV12-4 to TRBJ2-7, with D possibly matching TRBD1 (5 bases). The CDR3 DNA reads TGTGCCAGCCGAGACAGTAACTCAGAGACCCTGTACTTC. Translating it yields CASRDSNSETLYF.